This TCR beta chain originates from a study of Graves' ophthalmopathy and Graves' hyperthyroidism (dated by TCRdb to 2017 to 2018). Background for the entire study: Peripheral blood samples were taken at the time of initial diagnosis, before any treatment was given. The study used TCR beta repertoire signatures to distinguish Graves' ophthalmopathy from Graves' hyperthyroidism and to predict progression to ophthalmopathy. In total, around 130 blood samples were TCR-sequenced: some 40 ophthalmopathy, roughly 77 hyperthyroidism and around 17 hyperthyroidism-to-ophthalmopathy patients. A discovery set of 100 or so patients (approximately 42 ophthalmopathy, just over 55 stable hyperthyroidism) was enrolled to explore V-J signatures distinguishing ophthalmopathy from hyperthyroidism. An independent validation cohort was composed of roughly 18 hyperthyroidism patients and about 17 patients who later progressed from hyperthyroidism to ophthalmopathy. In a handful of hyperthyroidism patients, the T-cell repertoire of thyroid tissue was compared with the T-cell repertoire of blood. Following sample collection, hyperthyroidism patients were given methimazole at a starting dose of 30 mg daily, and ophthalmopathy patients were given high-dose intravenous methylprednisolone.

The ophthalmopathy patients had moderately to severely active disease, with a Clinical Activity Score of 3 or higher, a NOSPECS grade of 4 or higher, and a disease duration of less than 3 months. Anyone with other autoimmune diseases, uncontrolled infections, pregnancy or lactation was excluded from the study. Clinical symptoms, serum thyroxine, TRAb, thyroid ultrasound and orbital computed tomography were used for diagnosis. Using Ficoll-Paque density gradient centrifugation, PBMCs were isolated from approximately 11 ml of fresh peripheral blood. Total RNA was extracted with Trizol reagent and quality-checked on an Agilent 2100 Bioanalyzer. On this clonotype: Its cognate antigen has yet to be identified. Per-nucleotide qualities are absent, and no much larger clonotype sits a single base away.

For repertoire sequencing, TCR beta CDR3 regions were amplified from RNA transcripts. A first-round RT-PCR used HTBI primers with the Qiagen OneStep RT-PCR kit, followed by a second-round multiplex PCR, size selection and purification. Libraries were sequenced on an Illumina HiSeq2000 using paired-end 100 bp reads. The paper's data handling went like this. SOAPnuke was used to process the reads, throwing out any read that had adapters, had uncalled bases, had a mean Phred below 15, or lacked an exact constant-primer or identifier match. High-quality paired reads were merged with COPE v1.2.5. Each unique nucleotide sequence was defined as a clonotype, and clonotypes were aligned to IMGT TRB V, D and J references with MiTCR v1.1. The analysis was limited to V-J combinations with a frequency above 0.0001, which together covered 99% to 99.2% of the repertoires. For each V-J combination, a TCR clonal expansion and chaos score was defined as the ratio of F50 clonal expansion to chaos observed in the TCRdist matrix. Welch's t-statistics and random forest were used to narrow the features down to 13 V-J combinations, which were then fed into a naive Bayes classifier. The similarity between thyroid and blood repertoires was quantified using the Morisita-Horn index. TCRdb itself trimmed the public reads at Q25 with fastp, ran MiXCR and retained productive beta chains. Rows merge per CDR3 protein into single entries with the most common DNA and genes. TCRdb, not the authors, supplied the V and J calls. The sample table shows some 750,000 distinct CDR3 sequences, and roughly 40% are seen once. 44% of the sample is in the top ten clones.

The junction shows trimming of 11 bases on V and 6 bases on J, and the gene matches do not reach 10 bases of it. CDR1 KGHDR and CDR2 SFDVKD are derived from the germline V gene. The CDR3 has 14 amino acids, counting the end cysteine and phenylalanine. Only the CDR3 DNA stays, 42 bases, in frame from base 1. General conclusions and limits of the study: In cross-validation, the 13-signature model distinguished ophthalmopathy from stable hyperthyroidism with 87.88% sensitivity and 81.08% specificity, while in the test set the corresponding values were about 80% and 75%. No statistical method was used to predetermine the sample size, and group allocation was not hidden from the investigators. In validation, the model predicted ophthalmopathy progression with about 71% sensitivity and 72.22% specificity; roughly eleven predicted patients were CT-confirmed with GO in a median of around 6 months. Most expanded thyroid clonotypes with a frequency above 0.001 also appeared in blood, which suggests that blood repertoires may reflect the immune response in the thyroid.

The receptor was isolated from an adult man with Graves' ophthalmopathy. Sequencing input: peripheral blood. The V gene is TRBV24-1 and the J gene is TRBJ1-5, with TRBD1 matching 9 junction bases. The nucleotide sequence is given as TGTGCCAGCTCACCTGCGGACAGGGGTCAGCCCCAGCATTTT. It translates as CASSPADRGQPQHF.